This TCR beta chain was recorded in a study of Graves' ophthalmopathy and Graves' hyperthyroidism. For repertoire sequencing, the TCR beta CDR3 regions were amplified from RNA transcripts. Second-round multiplex PCR came after a first-round RT-PCR that employed HTBI primers. One entry per CDR3 protein, called by TCRdb with MiXCR from the multiplex PCR reads. The data show 660,000 or so distinct CDR3 sequences, with roughly two fifths seen just once and over 2.5% held by the top ten. Note on this clonotype: What it recognizes is unknown. One junction end disagrees with the germline gene, perhaps due to a read error.

Study outcomes and limitations: Most expanded thyroid clonotypes above 0.001 frequency also appeared in blood.

CDR1 is SNHLY, CDR2 FYNNEI, per germline. CDR3 length: 14 residues. Active ophthalmopathy (CAS at least 3, NOSPECS at least 4), lasting under 3 months. Clinicians made diagnoses from clinical symptoms, serum thyroxine, TRAb, thyroid ultrasound and orbital computed tomography. The sequence derives from an adult man with Graves' ophthalmopathy. Source material: peripheral blood. The chain uses TRBV2 and TRBJ2-6, with 8 bases that match TRBD2. As DNA, the CDR3 is TGTGCCAGCAGTGTGAGGGCGGGGGGCAACGTCCTGACTTTC. It is translated as CASSVRAGGNVLTF.